This T cell receptor beta chain was captured in a study of cytomegalovirus exposure and HLA in healthy donors. Notes on the study in general: Common viral pathogens seemed, in a later analysis, to connect with several of the most significant clusters. Highly shared variants forming one cluster were likely a sequencing artifact. In a later analysis, compared with equally common non-associated chains, HLA-associated beta chains were more expanded.

The PCR was carried out with 60 Vbeta primers and 13 Jbeta primers. Generated by immunoSEQ multiplex PCR, the TCRdb table keeps only in-frame clones and is missing some. The sample records about 140,000 clones, roughly 62% being singletons. This CDR3 comprises 14 residues. The germline CDR1 and CDR2 sequences are MDHEN and SYDVKM. With V trimmed by 7 bases and J by 6 bases, 7 bases remained unmatched. On this clone: Its antigen is currently unknown.

The specimen sequenced was PBMCs. The chain uses TRBV28 and TRBJ2-2, with 8 bases lining up with TRBD1. The TCR sequence derives from a male donor in good health and CMV-seronegative. CDR3 bases: TGTGCCAGCAATATAGACAGGGGATCCGGGGAGCTGTTTTTT. The encoded protein is CASNIDRGSGELFF.